Sequencing of this T cell receptor (beta chain) was carried out in a study of T cell changes during pregnancy in multiple sclerosis. TCRdb's copy holds only in-frame clones and misses some; the assay was immunoSEQ multiplex PCR. This sample has 34,000 or so clones; 85% to 90% occur once, and the top ten carry approximately 4.1%. This clone was counted between two and nine times. This sample also contains other DNA sequences that code for the same CDR3. The TCR sequence derives from a female donor with multiple sclerosis, enrolled in a pregnancy study. The specimen comprised CD8+ T cells from peripheral blood mononuclear cells, sampled after pregnancy.

Here the CDR3 reads CASSDSSNSPLHF. The CDR3 DNA sequence: TGTGCCAGCAGTGACAGCTCCAATTCACCCCTCCACTTT. V is TRBV6-4 and J is TRBJ1-6; D is unclear. The V gene lost 2 bases and the J gene lost 7 bases, with 6 bases spanning the gap. Germline V gives CDR1 MRHNA, CDR2 SNTAGT. The CDR3 is made up of 13 amino acids.